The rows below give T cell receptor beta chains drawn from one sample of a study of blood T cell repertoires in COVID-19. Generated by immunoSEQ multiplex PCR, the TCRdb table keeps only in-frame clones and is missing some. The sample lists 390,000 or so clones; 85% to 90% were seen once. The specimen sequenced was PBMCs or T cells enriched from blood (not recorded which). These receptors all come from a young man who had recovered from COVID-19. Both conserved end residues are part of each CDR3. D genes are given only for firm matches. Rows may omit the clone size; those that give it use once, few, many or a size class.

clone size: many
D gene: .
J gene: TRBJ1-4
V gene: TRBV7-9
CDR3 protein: CASSPGLATNEKLFF
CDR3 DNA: TGTGCCAGCAGCCCTGGTCTTGCGACTAATGAAAAACTGTTTTTT

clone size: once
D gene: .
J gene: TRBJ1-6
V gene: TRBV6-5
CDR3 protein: CASSYDNYNSPLHF
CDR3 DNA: TGTGCCAGCAGTTACGACAATTATAATTCACCCCTCCACTTT

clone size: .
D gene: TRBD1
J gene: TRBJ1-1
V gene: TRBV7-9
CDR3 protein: CASSFPLDRLTEAFF
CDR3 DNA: TGTGCCAGCAGCTTCCCACTGGACAGGCTCACTGAAGCTTTCTTT

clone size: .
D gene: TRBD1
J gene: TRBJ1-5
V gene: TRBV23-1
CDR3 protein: CAGTAITSNQPQHF
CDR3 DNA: TGCGCCGGGACAGCAATAACTAGCAATCAGCCCCAGCATTTT

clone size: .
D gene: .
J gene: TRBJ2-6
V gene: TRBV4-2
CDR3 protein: CASSQDPQGSGANVLTF
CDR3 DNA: TGTGCCAGCAGCCAAGATCCTCAGGGCTCTGGGGCCAACGTCCTGACTTTC

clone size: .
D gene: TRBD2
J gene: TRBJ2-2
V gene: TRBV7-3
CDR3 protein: CASSLTGTIHTGELFF
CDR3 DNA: TGTGCCAGCAGCTTGACCGGGACTATACACACCGGGGAGCTGTTTTTT

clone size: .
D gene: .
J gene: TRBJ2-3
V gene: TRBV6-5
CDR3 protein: CASSYSGQPPTDTQYF
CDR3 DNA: TGTGCCAGCAGTTACTCGGGCCAGCCCCCCACAGATACGCAGTATTTT

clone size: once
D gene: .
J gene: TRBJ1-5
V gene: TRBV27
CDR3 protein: CASSSGWNQPQHF
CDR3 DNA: TGTGCCAGCAGTTCCGGGTGGAATCAGCCCCAGCATTTT

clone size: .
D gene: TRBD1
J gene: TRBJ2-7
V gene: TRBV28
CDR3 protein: CATDRDPSYEQYF
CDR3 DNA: TGTGCCACAGACAGGGACCCCTCCTACGAGCAGTACTTC

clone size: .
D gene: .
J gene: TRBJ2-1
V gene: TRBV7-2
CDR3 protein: CASSPSWANEQFF
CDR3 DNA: TGTGCCAGCAGCCCCAGTTGGGCCAATGAGCAGTTCTTC

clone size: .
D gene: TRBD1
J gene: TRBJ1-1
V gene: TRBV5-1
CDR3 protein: CASSLQGSTEAFF
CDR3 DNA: TGCGCCAGCAGCTTACAGGGGAGCACTGAAGCTTTCTTT

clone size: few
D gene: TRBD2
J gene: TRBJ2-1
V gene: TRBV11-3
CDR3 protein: CASSITSAREQFF
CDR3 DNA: TGTGCCAGCAGCATCACTAGCGCGCGTGAGCAGTTCTTC

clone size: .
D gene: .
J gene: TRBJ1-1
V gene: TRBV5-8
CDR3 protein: CASHRGLNTEAFF
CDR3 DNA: TGTGCCAGCCATAGGGGCCTGAACACTGAAGCTTTCTTT

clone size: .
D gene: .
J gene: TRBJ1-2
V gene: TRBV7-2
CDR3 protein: CASSSRGSDGYTF
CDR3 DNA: TGTGCCAGCAGCTCCAGGGGATCGGATGGCTACACCTTC

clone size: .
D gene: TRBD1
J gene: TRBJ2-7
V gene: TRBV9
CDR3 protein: CASSSRTGPYEQYF
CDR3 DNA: TGTGCCAGCAGTAGCCGGACAGGGCCCTACGAGCAGTACTTC

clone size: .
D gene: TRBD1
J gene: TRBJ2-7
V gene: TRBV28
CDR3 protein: CASSKDWGQSYSYEQYF
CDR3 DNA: TGTGCCAGCAGCAAAGACTGGGGACAGTCGTACTCCTACGAGCAGTACTTC

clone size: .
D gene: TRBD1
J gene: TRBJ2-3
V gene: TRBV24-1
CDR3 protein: CATSSTGASTDTQYF
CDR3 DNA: TGTGCCACCAGTAGCACAGGGGCTAGCACAGATACGCAGTATTTT

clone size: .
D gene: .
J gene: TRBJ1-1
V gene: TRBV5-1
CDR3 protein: CASSLSSSGPNTEAFF
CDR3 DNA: TGCGCCAGCAGCTTGTCTAGCAGCGGCCCAAACACTGAAGCTTTCTTT

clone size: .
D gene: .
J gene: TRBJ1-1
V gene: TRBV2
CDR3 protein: CASMIAVEAFF
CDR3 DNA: TGTGCCAGCATGATCGCGGTTGAAGCTTTCTTT

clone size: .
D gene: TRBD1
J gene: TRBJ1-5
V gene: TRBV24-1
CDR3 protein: CATSDLGPRIRGQPQHF
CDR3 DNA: TGTGCCACCAGTGATTTGGGGCCCAGAATCAGGGGGCAGCCCCAGCATTTT

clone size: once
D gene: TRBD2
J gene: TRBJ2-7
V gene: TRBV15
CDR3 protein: CATSRPMAGGPHEQYF
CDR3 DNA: TGTGCCACCAGCAGACCTATGGCGGGAGGGCCGCACGAGCAGTACTTC

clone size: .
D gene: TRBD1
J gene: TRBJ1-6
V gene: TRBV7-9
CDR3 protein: CANQRTGISPLHF
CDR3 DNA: TGTGCCAACCAGAGGACAGGGATTTCACCCCTCCACTTT

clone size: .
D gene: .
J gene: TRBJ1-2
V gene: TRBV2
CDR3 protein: CASRADRSADYGYTF
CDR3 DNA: TGTGCCAGCAGGGCTGACAGGTCCGCTGATTATGGCTACACCTTC

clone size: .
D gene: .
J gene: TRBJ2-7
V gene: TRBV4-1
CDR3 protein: CASSQDREASYEQYF
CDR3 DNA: TGCGCCAGCAGCCAAGATCGAGAGGCGTCCTACGAGCAGTACTTC

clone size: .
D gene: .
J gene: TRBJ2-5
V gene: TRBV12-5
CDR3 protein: CASGPSDVSAQYF
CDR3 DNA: TGTGCTAGTGGTCCCTCTGATGTTTCGGCCCAGTACTTC

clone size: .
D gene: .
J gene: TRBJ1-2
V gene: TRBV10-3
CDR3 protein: CAIPTSGDAGYTF
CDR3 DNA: TGTGCCATCCCCACGTCAGGGGATGCTGGCTACACCTTC

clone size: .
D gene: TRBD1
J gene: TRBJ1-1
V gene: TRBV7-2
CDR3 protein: CASSPGQSNEAFF
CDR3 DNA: TGTGCCAGCAGCCCGGGACAGTCGAATGAAGCTTTCTTT

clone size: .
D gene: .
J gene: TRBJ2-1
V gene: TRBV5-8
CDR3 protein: CASSLGRFLALVNEQFF
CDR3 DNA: TGTGCCAGCAGCTTGGGGAGGTTCTTAGCCCTGGTCAATGAGCAGTTCTTC

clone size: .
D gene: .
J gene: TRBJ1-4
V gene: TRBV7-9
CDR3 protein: CASSPSMGQEKLFF
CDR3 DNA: TGTGCCAGCAGCCCAAGTATGGGCCAGGAAAAACTGTTTTTT

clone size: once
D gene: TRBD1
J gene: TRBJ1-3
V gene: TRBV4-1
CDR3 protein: CASSQEFIPGQTNTIYF
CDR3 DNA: TGCGCCAGCAGCCAAGAGTTCATTCCGGGACAGACAAACACCATATATTTT

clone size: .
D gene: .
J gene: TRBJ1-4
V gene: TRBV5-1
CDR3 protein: CASSLVGLNEKLFF
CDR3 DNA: TGCGCCAGCAGCTTGGTGGGACTGAATGAAAAACTGTTTTTT

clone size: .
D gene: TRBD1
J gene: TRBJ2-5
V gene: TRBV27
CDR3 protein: CASSPTGLETQYF
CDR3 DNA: TGTGCCAGCAGCCCGACAGGGTTGGAGACCCAGTACTTC

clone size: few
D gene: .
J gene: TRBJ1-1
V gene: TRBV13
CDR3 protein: CASSLESMNTEAFF
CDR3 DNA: TGTGCCAGCAGCTTAGAAAGCATGAACACTGAAGCTTTCTTT

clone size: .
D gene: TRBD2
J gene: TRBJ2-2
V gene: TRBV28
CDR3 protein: CASSSPGLAGGANTGELFF
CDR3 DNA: TGTGCCAGCAGTTCGCCTGGACTAGCGGGAGGGGCGAACACCGGGGAGCTGTTTTTT

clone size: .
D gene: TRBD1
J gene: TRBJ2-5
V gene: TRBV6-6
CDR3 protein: CASTRTGQETQYF
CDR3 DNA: TGTGCCAGCACAAGGACAGGTCAAGAGACCCAGTACTTC